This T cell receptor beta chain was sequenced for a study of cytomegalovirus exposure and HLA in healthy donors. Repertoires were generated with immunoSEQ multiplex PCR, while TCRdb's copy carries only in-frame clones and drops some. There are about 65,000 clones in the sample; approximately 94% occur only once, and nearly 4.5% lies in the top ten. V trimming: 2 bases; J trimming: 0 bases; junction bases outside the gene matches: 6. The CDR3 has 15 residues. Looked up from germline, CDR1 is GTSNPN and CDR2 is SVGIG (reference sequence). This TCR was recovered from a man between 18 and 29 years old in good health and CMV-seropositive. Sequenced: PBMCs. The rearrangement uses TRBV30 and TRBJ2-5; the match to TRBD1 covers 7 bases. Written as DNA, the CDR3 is TGTGCCTGGAGTATCGGACAGGTACACCAAGAGACCCAGTACTTC. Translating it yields CAWSIGQVHQETQYF.